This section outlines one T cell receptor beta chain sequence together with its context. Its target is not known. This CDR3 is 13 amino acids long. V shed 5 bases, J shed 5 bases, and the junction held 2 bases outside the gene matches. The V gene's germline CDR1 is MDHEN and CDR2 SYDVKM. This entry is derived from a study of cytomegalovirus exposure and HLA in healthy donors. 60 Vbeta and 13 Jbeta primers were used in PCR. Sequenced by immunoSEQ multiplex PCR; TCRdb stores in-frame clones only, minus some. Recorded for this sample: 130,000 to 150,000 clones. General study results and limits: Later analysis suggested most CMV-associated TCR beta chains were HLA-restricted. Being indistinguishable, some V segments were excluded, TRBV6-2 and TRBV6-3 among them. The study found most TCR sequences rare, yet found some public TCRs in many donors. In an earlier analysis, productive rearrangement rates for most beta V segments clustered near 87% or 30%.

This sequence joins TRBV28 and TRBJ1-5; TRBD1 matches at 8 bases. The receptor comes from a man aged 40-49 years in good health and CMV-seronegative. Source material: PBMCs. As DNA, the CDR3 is TGTGCCAGCAGTCAGGGGGCATATCAGCCCCAGCATTTT. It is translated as CASSQGAYQPQHF.